A single TCR beta chain is shown here with its context. It lacks a known antigen. Per-base qualities were not stored, and no clone one base away is much larger. The data were taken from a study of technical replicates of blood from a few donors (dated by TCRdb to about 2017). The library was generated by the immunoSEQ multiplex PCR assay. The table comes from immuneACCESS by way of TCRdb, which keeps in-frame sequences with V and J called. Part of the clones is missing from these tables; in studies checked, under half for an unresolved V gene and the rest for unknown reasons. The table for this sample lists about 62,000 clones; roughly 98% of them were counted only once. The top ten constitute approximately 0.17% of the sample. From a lookup of the germline V gene (reference sequence), CDR1 and CDR2 are SEHNR and FQNEAQ. V and J are truncated by 5 bases and 3 bases respectively, leaving an intervening sequence of 11 bases. The CDR3 runs 14 amino acids, cysteine and phenylalanine included. The entry retains the CDR3 DNA only, 42 bases that are in frame from base 1.

The receptor chain draws on TRBV7-9 and TRBJ2-1, with TRBD2 perhaps the D gene, on 5 matching bases. The clonotype originates from a human donor in good health. Sequencing used T cells isolated from PBMCs. The sequence in DNA is TGTGCCAGCAGCCCGACCGGGGACTACAATGAGCAGTTCTTC. It is translated as CASSPTGDYNEQFF.